This T cell receptor (beta chain) was captured in a study of blood T cell dynamics during melanoma immunotherapy. Overall study context: Patients with metastatic melanoma got pembrolizumab or nivolumab-ipilimumab as first-line care. Study conclusions and caveats: At W3, later disease-control patients showed bifurcated PBMC repertoire changes, unlike progressors.

Time point reported: week 3, after first cycle of checkpoint inhibitor. TCRdb keeps only in-frame clones here, not all; method: immunoSEQ multiplex PCR. Here the sample spans under 15,000 clones, over 75% being singletons. Comments on this clone: Its specificity is unknown.

The germline CDR1 and CDR2 sequences are SGDLS and YYNGEE. Trimming left V 0 bases short and J 3 bases short, with 12 bases between. CDR3 length equals 15 residues. Sample: blood, taken from a patient treated with checkpoint blockade. The sequence came from a human donor with melanoma. The chain employs TRBV9 and TRBJ1-2, with D perhaps matching TRBD1 (5 bases). The CDR3 loop is CASSVAPGPDYGYTF. In DNA form, the CDR3 reads TGTGCCAGCAGCGTAGCCCCAGGGCCCGACTATGGCTACACCTTC.